Listed here are 7 T cell receptor beta chains from one sample, sequenced in a study of T cell changes during pregnancy in multiple sclerosis. Data came from immunoSEQ multiplex PCR; TCRdb stores just in-frame clones and leaves some out. The table includes about 87,000 clones, 85% to 95% detected once. Source: peripheral blood, taken in the third trimester of pregnancy. The receptors originated from a female donor in good health, enrolled as a control in a pregnancy study.

This sequence joins TRBV5-5 and TRBJ2-5; 7 bases are shared with TRBD1. Germline lookup yields CDR1 SGHKS and CDR2 YYEKEE (reference sequence). The CDR3 has 14 residues. With V trimmed by 4 bases and J by 2 bases, 5 bases remained unmatched. Here the CDR3 reads CASSRPGGQETQYF. The CDR3 region has the DNA TGTGCCAGCAGCCGACCAGGGGGACAAGAGACCCAGTACTTC.

The chain combines TRBV9 with TRBJ2-7; 9 positions agree with TRBD2. Germline V gene data show CDR1 as SGDLS and CDR2 as YYNGEE. The CDR3 has 16 amino acids. V dropped 3 bases and J dropped 4; count of bases not matched to a gene: 11. CDR3 sequence reads: CASSGNRTSEPYEQYF. The DNA for the CDR3 is TGTGCCAGCAGCGGAAATAGGACTAGCGAACCGTACGAGCAGTACTTC.

The J gene is TRBJ1-6, the V gene TRBV5-1; 10 bases align to TRBD1. The V gene end was trimmed by 0 bases and the J gene end by 8 bases; junction bases not matched to a gene: 5. From germline, CDR1 is SGHRS and CDR2 YFSETQ. The length of the CDR3 is 16 residues. Written as DNA, the CDR3 is TGCGCCAGCAGCTTGGTGGGACAGGGGTCGGATTCACCCCTCCACTTT. Residues: CASSLVGQGSDSPLHF.

This chain links TRBV11-2 with TRBJ2-7, with 7 bases identical to TRBD2. The CDR3 covers 14 residues. The germline V gene has CDR1 SGHAT and CDR2 FQNNGV. With 6 bases clipped from V and 1 base from J, the junction kept 6 bases outside the gene matches. The CDR3 sequence is CASRNPGGSYEQYF. The CDR3 region has the DNA TGTGCCAGCAGGAACCCGGGAGGTTCCTACGAGCAGTACTTC.

The chain employs TRBV4-2 and TRBJ1-5; TRBD1 matches 9 bases. V shed 4 bases, J shed 3 bases, and the junction held 10 bases outside the gene matches. There are 17 residues in the CDR3. The germline V gene has CDR1 LGHNA and CDR2 YNFKEQ. The CDR3 sequence: CASSLKGTGLTNQPQHF. The CDR3 bases are TGTGCCAGCAGCCTTAAAGGGACAGGGTTGACCAATCAGCCCCAGCATTTT.

J is TRBJ2-1 and V is TRBV11-2; TRBD2 matches at 11 bases. V was pared by 8 bases and J by 3 bases, with 3 bases of the junction left unmatched. This CDR3 has 14 residues. Germline V gives CDR1 SGHAT, CDR2 FQNNGV. The CDR3 here is CASRTSGGYNEQFF. CDR3 DNA: TGTGCCAGCCGCACTAGCGGGGGCTACAATGAGCAGTTCTTC.

Only one count was recorded for this clone. The chain couples TRBV18 to TRBJ1-2; D remains ambiguous. Trimming pared 4 bases from V and 2 bases from J, leaving 14 bases between. Germline V CDR1 and CDR2: KGHSH, LQKENI. The CDR3 runs to 15 residues. DNA of the CDR3: TGTGCCAGCTCACGTCACTCCGACATCAACTATGGCTACACCTTC. Amino acid sequence: CASSRHSDINYGYTF.